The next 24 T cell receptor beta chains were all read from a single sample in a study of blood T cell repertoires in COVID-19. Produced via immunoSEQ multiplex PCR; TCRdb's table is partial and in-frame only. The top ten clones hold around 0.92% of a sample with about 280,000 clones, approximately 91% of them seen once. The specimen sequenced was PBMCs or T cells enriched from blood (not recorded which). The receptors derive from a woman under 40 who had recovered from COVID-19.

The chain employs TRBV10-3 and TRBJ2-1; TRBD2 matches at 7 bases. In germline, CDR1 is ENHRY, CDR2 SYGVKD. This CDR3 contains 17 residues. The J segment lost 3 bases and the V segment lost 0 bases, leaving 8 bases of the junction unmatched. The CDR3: CAISESFSSGLYNEQFF. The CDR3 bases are TGTGCCATCAGTGAGTCGTTCTCTAGCGGCCTCTACAATGAGCAGTTCTTC.

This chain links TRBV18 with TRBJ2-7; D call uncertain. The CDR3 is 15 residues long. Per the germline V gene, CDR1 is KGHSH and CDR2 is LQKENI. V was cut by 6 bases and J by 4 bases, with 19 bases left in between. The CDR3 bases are TGTGCCAGCTCCTTTCGACGGGTGACGGATTACGAGCAGTACTTC. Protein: CASSFRRVTDYEQYF.

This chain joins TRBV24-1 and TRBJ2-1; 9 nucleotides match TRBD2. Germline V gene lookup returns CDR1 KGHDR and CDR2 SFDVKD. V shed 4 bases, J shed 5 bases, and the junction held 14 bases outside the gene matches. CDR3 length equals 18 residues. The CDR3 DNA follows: TGTGCCACCAGTGACAGGAAGTTGGGAGCTAGCGGGAACAATGAGCAGTTCTTC. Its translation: CATSDRKLGASGNNEQFF.

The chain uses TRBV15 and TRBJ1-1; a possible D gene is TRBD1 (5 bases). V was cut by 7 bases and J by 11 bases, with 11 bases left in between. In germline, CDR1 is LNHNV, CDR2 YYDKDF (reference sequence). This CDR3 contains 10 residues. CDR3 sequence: CATKKKGAFF. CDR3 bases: TGTGCCACCAAAAAAAAGGGGGCTTTCTTT.

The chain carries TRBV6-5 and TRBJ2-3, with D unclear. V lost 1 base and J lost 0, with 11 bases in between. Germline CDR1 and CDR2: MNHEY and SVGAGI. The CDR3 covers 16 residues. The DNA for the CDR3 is TGTGCCAGCAGTTACTGGGCTGGGTCTAGCACAGATACGCAGTATTTT. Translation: CASSYWAGSSTDTQYF.

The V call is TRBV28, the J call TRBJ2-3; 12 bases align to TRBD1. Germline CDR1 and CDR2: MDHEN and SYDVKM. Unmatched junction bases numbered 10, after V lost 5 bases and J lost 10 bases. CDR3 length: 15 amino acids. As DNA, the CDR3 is TGTGCCAGCAGTACCCCGGGACAGGGGGCATTCGCGCAGTATTTT. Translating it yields CASSTPGQGAFAQYF.

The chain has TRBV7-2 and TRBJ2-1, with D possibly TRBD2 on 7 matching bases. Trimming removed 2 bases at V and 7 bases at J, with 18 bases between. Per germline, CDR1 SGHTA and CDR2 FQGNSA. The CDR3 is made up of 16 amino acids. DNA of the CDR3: TGTGCCAGCAGCTTATCATCGCGGGGGCCAGGAAATGAGCAGTTCTTC. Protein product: CASSLSSRGPGNEQFF.

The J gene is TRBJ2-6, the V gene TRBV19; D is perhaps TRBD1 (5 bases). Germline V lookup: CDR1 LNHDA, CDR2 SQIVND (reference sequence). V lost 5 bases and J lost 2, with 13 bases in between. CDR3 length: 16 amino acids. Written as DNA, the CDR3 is TGTGCCAGTAGTGCCCTGGGGCCGACTGGGGCCAACGTCCTGACTTTC. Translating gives CASSALGPTGANVLTF.

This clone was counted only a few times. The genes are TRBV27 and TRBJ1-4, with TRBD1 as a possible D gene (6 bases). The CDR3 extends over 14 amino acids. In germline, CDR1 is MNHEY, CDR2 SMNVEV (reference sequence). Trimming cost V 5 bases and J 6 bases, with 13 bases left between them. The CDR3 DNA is TGTGCCAGCAGTCTACAGGGCCCCGATGAAAAACTGTTTTTT. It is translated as CASSLQGPDEKLFF.

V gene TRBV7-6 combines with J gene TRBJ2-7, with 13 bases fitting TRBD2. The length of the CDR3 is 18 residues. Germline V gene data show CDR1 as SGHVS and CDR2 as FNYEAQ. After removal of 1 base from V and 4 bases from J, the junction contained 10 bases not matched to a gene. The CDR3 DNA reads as TGTGCCAGCAGCTTAGTCAGGGTAGGACTAGCGGGAGCATACGAGCAGTACTTC. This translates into CASSLVRVGLAGAYEQYF. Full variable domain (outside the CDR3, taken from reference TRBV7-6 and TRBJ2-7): GAGVSQSPRYKVTKRGQDVALRCDPISGHVSLYWYRQALGQGPEFLTYFNYEAQQDKSGLPNDRFSAERPEGSISTLTIQRTEQRDSAMYRCASSLVRVGLAGAYEQYFGPGTRLTVT.

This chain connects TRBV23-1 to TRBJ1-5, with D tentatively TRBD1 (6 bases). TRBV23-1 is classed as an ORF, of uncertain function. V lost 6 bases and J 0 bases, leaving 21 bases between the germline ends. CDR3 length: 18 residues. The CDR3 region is CASSPRQRGIDSNQPQHF. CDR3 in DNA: TGCGCCAGCAGCCCGCGGCAAAGGGGGATAGATAGCAATCAGCCCCAGCATTTT.

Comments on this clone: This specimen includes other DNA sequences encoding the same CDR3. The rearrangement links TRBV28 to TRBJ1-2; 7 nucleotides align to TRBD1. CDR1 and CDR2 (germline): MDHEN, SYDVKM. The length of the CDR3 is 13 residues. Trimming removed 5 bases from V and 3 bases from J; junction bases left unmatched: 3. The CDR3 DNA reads TGTGCCAGCAGTCTCACAGGGGACTATGGCTACACCTTC. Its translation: CASSLTGDYGYTF.

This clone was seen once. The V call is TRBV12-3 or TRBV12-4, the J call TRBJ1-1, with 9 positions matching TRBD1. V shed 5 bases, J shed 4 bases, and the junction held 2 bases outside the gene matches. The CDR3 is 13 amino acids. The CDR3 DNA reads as TGTGCCAGCAGTGGACAGGGGCCCACTGAAGCTTTCTTT. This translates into CASSGQGPTEAFF.

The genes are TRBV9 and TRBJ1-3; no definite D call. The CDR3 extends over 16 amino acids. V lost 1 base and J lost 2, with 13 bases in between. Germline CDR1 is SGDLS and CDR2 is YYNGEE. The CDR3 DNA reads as TGTGCCAGCAGCGTAAACACCCCAGGCGCTGGAAACACCATATATTTT. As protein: CASSVNTPGAGNTIYF. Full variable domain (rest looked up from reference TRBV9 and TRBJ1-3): DSGVTQTPKHLITATGQRVTLRCSPRSGDLSVYWYQQSLDQGLQFLIQYYNGEERAKGNILERFSAQQFPDLHSELNLSSLELGDSALYFCASSVNTPGAGNTIYFGEGSWLTVV.

Here the CDR3 reads CATSTRTSGRSRAYEQYF. The CDR3 DNA reads as TGTGCCACCAGCACAAGGACTAGCGGGAGGTCTCGGGCCTACGAGCAGTACTTC. The chain joins TRBV15 to TRBJ2-7; 14 bases line up with TRBD2. Germline V gene sequence: CDR1 LNHNV, CDR2 YYDKDF (reference sequence). The junction had 10 bases not matched to a gene; V was cut back by 4 bases and J by 2 bases. The CDR3 consists of 18 residues.

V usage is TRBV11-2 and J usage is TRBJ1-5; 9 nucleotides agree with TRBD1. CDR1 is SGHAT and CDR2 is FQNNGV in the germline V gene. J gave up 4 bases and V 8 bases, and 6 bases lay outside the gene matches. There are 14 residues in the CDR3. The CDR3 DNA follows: TGTGCCAGCGCCTGGGGGACAGGGAATCAGCCCCAGCATTTT. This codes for CASAWGTGNQPQHF. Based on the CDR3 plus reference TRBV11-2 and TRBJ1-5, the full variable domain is EAGVAQSPRYKIIEKRQSVAFWCNPISGHATLYWYQQILGQGPKLLIQFQNNGVVDDSQLPKDRFSAERLKGVDSTLKIQPAKLEDSAVYLCASAWGTGNQPQHFGDGTRLSIL.

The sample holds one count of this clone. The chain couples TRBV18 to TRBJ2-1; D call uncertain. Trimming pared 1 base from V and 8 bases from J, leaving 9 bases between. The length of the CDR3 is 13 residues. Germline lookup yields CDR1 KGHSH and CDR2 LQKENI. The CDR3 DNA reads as TGTGCCAGCTCACCACGACAAGTAGATGAGCAGTTCTTC. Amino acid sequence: CASSPRQVDEQFF.

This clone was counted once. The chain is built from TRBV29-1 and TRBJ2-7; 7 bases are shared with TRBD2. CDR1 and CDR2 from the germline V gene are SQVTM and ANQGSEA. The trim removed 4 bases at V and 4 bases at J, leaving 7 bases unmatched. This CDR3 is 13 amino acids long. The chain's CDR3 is CSVVGGGRYEQYF. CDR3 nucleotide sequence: TGCAGCGTTGTTGGCGGGGGAAGGTACGAGCAGTACTTC.

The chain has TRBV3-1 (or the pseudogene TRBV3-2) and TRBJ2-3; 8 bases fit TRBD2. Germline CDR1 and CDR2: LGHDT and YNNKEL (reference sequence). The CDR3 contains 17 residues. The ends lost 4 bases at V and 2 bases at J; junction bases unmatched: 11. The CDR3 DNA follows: TGTGCCAGCAGCCGTAGCGGGGCCTCAACTCTCACAGATACGCAGTATTTT. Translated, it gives CASSRSGASTLTDTQYF.

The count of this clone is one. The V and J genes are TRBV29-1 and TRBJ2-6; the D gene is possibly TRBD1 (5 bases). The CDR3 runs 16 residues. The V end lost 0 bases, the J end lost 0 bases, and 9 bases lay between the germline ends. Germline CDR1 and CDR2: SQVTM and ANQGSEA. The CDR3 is CSVEEGLPSGANVLTF. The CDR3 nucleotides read TGCAGCGTTGAAGAGGGGCTACCCTCTGGGGCCAACGTCCTGACTTTC.

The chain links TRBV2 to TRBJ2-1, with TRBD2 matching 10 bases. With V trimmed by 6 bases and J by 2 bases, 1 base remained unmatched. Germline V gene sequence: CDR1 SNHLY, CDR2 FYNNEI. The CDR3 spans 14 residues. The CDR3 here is CASRLAGPYNEQFF. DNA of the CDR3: TGTGCCAGCAGACTAGCGGGGCCCTACAATGAGCAGTTCTTC.

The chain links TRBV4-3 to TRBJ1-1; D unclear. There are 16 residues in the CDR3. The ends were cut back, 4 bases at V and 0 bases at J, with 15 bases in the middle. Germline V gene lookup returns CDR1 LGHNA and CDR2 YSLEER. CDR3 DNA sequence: TGCGCCAGCAGCCCATCCATCGCGGCTATGAACACTGAAGCTTTCTTT. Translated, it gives CASSPSIAAMNTEAFF.

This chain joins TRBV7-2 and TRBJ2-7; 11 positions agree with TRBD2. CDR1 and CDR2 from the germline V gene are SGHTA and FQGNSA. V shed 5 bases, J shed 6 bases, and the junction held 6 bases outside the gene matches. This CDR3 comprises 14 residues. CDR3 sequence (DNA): TGTGCCAGCAGCCTACTAGCGGGAGACTTCGAGCAGTACTTC. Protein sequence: CASSLLAGDFEQYF.

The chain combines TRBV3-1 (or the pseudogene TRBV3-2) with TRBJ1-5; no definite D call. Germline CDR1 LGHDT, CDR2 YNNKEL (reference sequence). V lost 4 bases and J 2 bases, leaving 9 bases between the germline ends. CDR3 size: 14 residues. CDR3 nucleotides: TGTGCCAGCAGCCCAGACATAGGCAATCAGCCCCAGCATTTT. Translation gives CASSPDIGNQPQHF.